This T cell receptor beta chain was observed in a study of blood T cell repertoires in COVID-19. Study overall: COVID-19 samples collected from the United States, Italy and Spain covered acute and convalescent phases. The cDNA or gDNA used as material had been derived from T cells, B-cell-depleted T cells, or PBMCs.

There are 15 residues in the CDR3. V trimming: 4 bases; J trimming: 5 bases; junction bases outside the gene matches: 7. Germline V gene sequence: CDR1 MDHEN, CDR2 SYDVKM. Authors' analysis steps: Amplified reference gene primers provided the basis for estimating nucleated cell counts. Sequencing used immunoSEQ multiplex PCR; TCRdb keeps in-frame clones, though not all of them. V, J and clone size are those of that table, while D and trimming were read from the DNA. The sample has some 100,000 clones; roughly four fifths are singletons. The sequence was obtained from a man aged 50 to 60 with active or convalescent COVID-19. The rearrangement links TRBV28 to TRBJ1-1, with 10 bases fitting TRBD1. The specimen was peripheral blood. The CDR3 region is CASSSQTGGRTEAFF. Here the CDR3 DNA reads TGTGCCAGCAGTTCCCAGACAGGGGGCCGGACTGAAGCTTTCTTT.